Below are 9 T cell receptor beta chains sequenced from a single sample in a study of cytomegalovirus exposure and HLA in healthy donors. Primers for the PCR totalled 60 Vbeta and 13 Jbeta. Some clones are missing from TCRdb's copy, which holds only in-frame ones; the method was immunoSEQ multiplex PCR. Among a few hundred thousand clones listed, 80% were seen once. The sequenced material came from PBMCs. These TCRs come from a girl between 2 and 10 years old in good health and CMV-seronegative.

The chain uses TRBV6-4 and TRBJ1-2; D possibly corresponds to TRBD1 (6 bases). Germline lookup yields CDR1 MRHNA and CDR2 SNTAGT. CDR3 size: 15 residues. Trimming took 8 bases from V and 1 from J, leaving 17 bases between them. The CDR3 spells CASRIQDSYNYGYTF. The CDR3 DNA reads TGTGCCAGCCGGATACAGGACAGCTATAACTATGGCTACACCTTC.

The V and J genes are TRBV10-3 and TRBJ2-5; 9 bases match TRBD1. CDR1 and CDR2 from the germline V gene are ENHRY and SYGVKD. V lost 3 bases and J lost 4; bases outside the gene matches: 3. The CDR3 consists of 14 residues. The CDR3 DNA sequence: TGTGCCATCAGTGACAGGACAGGGGCAGAGACCCAGTACTTC. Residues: CAISDRTGAETQYF.

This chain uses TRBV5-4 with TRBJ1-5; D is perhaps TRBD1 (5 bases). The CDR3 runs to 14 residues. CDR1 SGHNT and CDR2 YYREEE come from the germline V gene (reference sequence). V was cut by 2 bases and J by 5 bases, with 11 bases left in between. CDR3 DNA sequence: TGTGCCAGCAGCTTAGGAGGGGCCCATCAGCCCCAGCATTTT. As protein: CASSLGGAHQPQHF.

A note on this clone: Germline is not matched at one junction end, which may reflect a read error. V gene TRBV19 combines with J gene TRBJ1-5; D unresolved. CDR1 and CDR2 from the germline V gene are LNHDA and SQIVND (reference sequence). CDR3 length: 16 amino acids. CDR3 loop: CASSILRGGLNQPQHF. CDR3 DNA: TGTGCCAGTAGTATCTTGCGGGGAGGGCTAAATCAGCCCCAACATTTT.

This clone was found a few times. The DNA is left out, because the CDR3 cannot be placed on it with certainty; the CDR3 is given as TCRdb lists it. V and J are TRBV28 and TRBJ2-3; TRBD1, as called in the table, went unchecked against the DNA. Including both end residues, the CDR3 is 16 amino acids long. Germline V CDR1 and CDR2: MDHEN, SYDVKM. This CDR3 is CASSSSDRGKPDTQYF.

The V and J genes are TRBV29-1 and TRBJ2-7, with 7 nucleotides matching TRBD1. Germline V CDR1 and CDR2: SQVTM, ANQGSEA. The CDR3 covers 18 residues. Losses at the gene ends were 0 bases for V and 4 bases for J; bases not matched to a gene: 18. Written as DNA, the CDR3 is TGCAGCGTTGAAGAGACAGGGTTTGGCCTCATGTTCGGGTACGAGCAGTACTTC. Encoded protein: CSVEETGFGLMFGYEQYF.

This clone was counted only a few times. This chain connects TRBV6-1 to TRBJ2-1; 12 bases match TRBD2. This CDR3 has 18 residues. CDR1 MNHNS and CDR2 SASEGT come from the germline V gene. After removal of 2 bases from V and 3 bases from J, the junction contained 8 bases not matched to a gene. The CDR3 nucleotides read TGTGCCAGCAGTGAAAGGCTAGCGGGGGGGACATACTACAATGAGCAGTTCTTC. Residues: CASSERLAGGTYYNEQFF.

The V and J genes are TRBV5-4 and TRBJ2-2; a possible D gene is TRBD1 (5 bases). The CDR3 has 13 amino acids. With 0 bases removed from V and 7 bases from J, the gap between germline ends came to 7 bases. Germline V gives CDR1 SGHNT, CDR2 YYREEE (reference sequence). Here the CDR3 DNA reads TGTGCCAGCAGCTTGGAAGGGGTCGGGGAGCTGTTTTTT. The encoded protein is CASSLEGVGELFF.

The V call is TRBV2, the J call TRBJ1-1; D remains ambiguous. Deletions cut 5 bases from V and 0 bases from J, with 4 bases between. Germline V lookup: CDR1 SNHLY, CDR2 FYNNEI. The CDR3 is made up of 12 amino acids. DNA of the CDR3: TGTGCCAGCAGTCAGATGAACACTGAAGCTTTCTTT. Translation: CASSQMNTEAFF.